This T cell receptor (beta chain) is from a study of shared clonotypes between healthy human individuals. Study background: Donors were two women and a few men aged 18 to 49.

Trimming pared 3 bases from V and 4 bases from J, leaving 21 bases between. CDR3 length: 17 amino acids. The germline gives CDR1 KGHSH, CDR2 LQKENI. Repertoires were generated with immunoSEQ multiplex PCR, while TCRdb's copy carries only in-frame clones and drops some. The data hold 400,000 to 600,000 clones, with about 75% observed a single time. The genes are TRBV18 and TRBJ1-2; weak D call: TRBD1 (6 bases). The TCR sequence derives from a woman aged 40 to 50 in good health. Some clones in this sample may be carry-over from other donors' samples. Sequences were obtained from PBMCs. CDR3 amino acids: CASSPSQGRSPGYGYTF. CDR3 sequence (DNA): TGTGCCAGCTCACCGAGTCAGGGGAGGTCCCCTGGCTATGGCTACACCTTC.